This entry is about one T cell receptor beta chain. Its cognate antigen has yet to be identified. The final CDR3 position lacks the conserved phenylalanine or tryptophan, pointing to a likely read error. This entry is derived from a study of breast tumors, draining lymph nodes, adjacent tissues (dated by TCRdb to 2016 to 2017). About the study as a whole: In breast cancer patients, the study compared the TCR beta repertoires of tumor, adjacent nontumor tissue and axillary lymph nodes. In human breast cancer, the study set out to assess how tumor, surrounding tissue and draining lymph node repertoires relate to one another and whether T cells might be exchanged between them.

The data were produced on an Illumina HiSeq 2000. TCR beta chain libraries were generated through multiplex PCR amplification. The amplified TCR beta chain products were analyzed by high-throughput sequencing. TCRdb ran its own pipeline on the public reads, namely fastp trimming at Q25 and MiXCR clone calling, and kept in-frame beta chains. Rows are combined by CDR3 protein, so each entry shows the most common genes and DNA. This sample comprises tens of thousands of distinct CDR3 sequences, over 25% of them detected only once. The ten biggest clones cover over 6.5% of the sample. Results and caveats for the whole study, not just this receptor: The data were judged consistent with most tumor T cells deriving from the lymph node and then expanding within tumor tissue. Rather than being directly demonstrated, the conclusion that tumor T cells originate in lymph nodes was presented as consistent with a hypothesis. T-cell repertoire diversity in tumors was found to be lower than in lymph nodes but higher than in nontumor tissue, and preferential V and J gene usage was observed. The similarity between tumor and nontumor tissue repertoires was significantly greater in luminal-like breast cancer than in basal-like breast cancer.

The CDR3 is 12 amino acids long, termini counted. The sequence is cut down to CDR3 DNA, 36 bases in frame from base 1. Between the V and J ends, shortened by 7 bases and 7 bases respectively, the junction contains 16 bases. Based on the germline V gene, the CDR1 and CDR2 sequences are SQVTM and ANQGSEA. Lymph node samples came from the axillary draining lymph nodes of breast cancer patients. The sequencing input was axillary lymph node tissue. This TCR derives from a female donor with breast cancer. Some clones in this sample may be carry-over from other donors' samples. The chain is assembled from TRBV29-1 and TRBJ1-2; D gene: possibly TRBD1, on 6 matching bases. The CDR3 protein sequence reads: CSAGDIFSGYTL. The bases read TGCAGCGCAGGGGACATCTTCAGTGGCTACACCCTC.